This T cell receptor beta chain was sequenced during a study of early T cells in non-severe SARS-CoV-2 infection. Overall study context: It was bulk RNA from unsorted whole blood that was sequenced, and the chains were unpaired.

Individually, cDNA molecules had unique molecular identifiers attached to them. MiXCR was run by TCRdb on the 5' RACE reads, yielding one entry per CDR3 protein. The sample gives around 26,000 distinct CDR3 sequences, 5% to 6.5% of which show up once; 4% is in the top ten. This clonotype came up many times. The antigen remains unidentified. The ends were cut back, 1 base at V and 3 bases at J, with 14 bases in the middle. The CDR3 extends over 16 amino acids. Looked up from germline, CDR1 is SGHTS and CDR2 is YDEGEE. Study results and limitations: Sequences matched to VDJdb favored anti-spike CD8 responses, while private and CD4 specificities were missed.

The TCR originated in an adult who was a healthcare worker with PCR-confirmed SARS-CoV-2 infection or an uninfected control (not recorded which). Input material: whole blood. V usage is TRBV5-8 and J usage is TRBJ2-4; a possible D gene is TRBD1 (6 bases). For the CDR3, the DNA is TGTGCCAGCAGCTTGAGGCCAGGGGCTATCAAAAACATTCAGTACTTC. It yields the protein CASSLRPGAIKNIQYF.